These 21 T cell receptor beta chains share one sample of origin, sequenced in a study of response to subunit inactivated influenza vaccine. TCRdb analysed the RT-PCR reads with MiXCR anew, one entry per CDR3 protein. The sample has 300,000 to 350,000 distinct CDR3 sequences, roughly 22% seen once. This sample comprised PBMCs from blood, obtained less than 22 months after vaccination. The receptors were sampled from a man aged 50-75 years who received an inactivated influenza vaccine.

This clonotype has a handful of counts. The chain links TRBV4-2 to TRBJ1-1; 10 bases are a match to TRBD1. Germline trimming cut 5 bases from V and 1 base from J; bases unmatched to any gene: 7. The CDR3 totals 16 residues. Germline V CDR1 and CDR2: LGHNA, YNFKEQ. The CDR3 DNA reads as TGTGCCAGCAGCTGGGGGGACAGGGGTCGGAACACTGAAGCTTTCTTT. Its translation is CASSWGDRGRNTEAFF.

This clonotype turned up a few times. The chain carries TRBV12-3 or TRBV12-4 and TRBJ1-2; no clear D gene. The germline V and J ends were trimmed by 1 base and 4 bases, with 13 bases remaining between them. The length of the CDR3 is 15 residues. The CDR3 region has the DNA TGTGCCAGCAGTTTAGGTCCACCTACGGCCTATGGCTACACCTTC. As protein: CASSLGPPTAYGYTF.

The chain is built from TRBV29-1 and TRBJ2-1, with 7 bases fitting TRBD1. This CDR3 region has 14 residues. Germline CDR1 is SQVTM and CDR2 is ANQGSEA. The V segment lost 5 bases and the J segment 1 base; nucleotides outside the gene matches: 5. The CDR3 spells CSVNEQGSYNEQFF. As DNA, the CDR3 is TGCAGCGTTAACGAACAGGGGTCCTACAATGAGCAGTTCTTC.

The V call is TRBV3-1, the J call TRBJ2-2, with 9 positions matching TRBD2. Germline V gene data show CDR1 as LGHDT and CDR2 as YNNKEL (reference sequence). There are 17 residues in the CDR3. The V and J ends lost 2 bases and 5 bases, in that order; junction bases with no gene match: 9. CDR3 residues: CASSQPRGSGRTGELFF. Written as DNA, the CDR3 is TGTGCCAGCAGCCAACCTAGGGGTAGCGGGAGAACCGGGGAGCTGTTTTTT.

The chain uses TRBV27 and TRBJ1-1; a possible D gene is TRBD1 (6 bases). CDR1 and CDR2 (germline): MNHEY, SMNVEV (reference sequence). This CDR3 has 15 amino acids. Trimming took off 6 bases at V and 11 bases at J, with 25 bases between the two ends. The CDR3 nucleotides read TGTGCCAGCAGCTCCTTGGGTGGGGGCGCATTGGGCGCTTTCTTT. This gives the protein CASSSLGGGALGAFF.

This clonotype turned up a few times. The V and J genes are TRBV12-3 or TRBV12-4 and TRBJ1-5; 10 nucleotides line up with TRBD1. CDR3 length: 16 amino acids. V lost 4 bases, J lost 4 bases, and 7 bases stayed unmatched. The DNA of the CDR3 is TGTGCCAGCAGTTATACCCGGGACAGGGGAAATCAGCCCCAGCATTTT. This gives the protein CASSYTRDRGNQPQHF.

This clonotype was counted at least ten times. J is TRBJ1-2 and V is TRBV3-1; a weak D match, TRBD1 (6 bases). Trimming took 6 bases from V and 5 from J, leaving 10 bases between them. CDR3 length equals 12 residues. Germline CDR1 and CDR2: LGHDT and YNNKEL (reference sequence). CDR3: CASRLTGYGYTF. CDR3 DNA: TGTGCCAGCAGACTTACAGGGTATGGCTACACCTTC.

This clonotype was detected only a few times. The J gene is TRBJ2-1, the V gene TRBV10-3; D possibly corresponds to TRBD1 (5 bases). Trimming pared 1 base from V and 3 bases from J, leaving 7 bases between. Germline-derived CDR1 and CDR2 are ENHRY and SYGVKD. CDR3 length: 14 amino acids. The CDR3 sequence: CAISEYQGYNEQFF. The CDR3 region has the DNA TGTGCCATCAGTGAGTACCAGGGCTACAATGAGCAGTTCTTC.

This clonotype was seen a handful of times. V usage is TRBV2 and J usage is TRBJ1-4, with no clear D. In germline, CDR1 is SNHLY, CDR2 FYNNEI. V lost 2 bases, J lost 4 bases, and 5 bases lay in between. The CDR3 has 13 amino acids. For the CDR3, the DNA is TGTGCCAGCAGTGAACAGTTTAATGAAAAACTGTTTTTT. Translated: CASSEQFNEKLFF.

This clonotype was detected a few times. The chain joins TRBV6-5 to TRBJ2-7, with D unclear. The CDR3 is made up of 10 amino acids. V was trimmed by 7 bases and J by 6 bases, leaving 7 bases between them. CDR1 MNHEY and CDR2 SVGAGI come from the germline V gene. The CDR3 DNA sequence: TGTGCCAGCAAAGGGCCCGAGCAGTACTTC. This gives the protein CASKGPEQYF.

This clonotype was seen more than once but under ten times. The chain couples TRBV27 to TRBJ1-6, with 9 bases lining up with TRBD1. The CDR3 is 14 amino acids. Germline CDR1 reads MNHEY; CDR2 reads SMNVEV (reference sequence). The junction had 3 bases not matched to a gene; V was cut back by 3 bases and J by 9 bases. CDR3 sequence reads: CASSFRDRASPLHF. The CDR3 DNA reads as TGTGCCAGCAGTTTCCGGGACAGGGCTTCACCCCTCCACTTT.

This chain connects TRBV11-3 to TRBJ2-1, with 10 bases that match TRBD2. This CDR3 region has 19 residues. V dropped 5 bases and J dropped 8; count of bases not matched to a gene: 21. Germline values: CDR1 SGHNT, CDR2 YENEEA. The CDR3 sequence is CASSAIRRLASGSIYEQFF. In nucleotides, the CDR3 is TGTGCCAGCAGCGCGATCCGGCGGTTGGCTAGCGGGAGTATATATGAGCAGTTCTTC.

The CDR3 sequence: CASSLKAGGETQYF. DNA for the CDR3: TGTGCCAGCAGCTTAAAAGCGGGGGGTGAGACCCAGTACTTC. The rearrangement links TRBV5-6 to TRBJ2-5; 9 nucleotides agree with TRBD2. Germline V gene lookup returns CDR1 SGHDT and CDR2 YYEEEE. This CDR3 is built from 14 residues. The J segment lost 5 bases and the V segment lost 2 bases, leaving 4 bases of the junction unmatched.

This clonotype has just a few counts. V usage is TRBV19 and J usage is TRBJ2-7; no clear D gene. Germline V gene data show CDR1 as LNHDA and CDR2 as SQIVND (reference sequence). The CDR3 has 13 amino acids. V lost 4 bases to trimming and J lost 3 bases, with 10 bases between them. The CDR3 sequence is CASSNVGSYEQYF. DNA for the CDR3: TGTGCCAGTAGTAACGTGGGTAGCTACGAGCAGTACTTC.

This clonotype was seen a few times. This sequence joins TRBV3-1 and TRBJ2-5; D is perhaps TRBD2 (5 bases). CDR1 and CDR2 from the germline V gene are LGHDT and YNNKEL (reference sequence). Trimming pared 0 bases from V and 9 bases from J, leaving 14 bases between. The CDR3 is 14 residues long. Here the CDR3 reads CASSQDHGVGSQYF. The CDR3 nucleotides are TGTGCCAGCAGCCAAGATCACGGGGTTGGATCCCAGTACTTC.

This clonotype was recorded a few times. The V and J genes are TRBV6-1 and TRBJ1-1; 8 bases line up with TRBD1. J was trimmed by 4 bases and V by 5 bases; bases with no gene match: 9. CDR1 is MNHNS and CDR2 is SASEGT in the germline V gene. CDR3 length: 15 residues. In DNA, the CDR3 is TGTGCCAGCAGTCGACGGACAGGGAAAGGCACTGAAGCTTTCTTT. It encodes CASSRRTGKGTEAFF.

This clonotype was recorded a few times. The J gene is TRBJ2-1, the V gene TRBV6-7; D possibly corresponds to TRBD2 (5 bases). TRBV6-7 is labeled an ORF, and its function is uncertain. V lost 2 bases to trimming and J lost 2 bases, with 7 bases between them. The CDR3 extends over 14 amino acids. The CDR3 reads CASSYVGAYNEQFF. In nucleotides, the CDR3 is TGTGCCAGCAGTTACGTGGGAGCCTACAATGAGCAGTTCTTC.

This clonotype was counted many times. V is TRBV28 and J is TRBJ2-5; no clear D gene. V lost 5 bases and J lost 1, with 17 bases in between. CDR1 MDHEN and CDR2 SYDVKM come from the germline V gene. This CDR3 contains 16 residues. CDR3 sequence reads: CASSKPTAQVQETQYF. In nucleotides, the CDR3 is TGTGCCAGCAGTAAACCGACTGCTCAGGTCCAAGAGACCCAGTACTTC.

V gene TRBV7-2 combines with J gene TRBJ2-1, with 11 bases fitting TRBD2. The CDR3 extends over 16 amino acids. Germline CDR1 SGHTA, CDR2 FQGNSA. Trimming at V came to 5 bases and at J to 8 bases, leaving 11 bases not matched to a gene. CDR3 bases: TGTGCCAGCAGCGTACTAGCGGGAGAAGGGCCCTATGAGCAGTTCTTC. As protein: CASSVLAGEGPYEQFF.

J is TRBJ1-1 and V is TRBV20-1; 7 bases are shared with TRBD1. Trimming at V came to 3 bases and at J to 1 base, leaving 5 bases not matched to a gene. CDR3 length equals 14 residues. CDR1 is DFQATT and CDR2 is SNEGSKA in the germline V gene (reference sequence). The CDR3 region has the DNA TGCAGTGCTAGTAGGGGGCCGGGGAACACTGAAGCTTTCTTT. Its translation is CSASRGPGNTEAFF.

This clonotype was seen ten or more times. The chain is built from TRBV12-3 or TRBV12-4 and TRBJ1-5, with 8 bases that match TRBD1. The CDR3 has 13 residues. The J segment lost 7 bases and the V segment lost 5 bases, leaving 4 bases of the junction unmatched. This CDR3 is CASSIDRGQPQHF. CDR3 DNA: TGTGCCAGCAGTATCGACAGGGGACAGCCCCAGCATTTT.